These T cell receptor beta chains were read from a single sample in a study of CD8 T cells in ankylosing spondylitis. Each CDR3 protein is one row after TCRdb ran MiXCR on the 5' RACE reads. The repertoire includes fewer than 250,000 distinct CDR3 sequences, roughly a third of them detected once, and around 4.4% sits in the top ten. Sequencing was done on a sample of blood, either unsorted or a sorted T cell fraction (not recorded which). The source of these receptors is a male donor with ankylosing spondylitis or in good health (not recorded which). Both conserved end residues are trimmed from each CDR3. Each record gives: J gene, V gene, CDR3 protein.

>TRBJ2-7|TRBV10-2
ASSESTYEQY
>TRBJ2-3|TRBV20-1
SASPGQIQDTQY
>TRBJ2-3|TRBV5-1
ASSFGLPRGTDTQY
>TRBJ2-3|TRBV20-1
SAPGQGAWGTDTQY
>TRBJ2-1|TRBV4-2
ASSRPGDRGRNEQF
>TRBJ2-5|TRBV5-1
ASSLALAGPGTQY
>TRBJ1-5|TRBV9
ASSVDAGSNQPQH
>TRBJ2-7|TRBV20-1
SARVGYEQY
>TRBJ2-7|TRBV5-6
ASSITRGIYEQY
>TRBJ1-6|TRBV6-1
ASSRGTGQNSPLH
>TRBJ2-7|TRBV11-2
ASSLGVGGLVEQY
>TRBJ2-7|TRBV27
ASSLWWWEQY
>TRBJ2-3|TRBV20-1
CADMGGLAVITDTQY
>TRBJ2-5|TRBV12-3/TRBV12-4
ASSLLGPSYQETQY
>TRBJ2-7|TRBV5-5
ASSTSGGLREQY
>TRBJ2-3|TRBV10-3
AISESAGRWGDTQY
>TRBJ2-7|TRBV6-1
ASSEEVMWTATYEQY
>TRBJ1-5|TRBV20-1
SARDLVLGGPRSNQPQH
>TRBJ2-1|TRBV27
ASSLLFGSSYNEQF
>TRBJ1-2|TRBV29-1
SVGLGTGGDGYT
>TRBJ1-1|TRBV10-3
AISRDMNTEAF
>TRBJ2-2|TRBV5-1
ASSMGLQNTGELF
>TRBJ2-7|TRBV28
ASSLNRVFYEQY
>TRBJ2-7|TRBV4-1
ASSQDLTPGTEQY
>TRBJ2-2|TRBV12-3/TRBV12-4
ASSRGQVQYTGELF
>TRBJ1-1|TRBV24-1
ATSDRDRTGAF
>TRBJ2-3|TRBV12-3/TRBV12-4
ASSPRDRSTDTQY
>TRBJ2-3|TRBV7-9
ASSSPLVDTQY
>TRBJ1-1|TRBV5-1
ASSLGGPGNTEAF
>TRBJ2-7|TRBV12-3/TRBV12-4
ASSDRAYEQY
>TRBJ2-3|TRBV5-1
ASSLTGLNTDTQY
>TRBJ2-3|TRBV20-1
SGEGTDTQY
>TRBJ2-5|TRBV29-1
SVLNAGTETGTQY
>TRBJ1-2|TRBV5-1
ASSLDNLYGYT
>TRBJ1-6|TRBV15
ATSGRTGVGSPLH
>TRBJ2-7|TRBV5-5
ASSFDRDIISYEQY
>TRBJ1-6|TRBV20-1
SANGQGAPSPLH
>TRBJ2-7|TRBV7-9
ASSLAGSELYEQY
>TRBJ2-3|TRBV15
ATSPDGAGADTQY
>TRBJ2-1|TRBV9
ASSVGDRNSYNEQF
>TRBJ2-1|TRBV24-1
ATPTRGWTGKYNEQF
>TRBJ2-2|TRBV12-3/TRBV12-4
ASSLNGAGELF
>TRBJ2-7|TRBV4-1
ASSRGTEPSYEQY
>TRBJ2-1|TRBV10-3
AITSGTGYYNEQF
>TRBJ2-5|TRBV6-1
ASSKMPQETQY